Here is one TCR beta chain with its context. This entry comes from a study of technical replicates of blood from a handful of donors. Sequencing was performed with immunoSEQ multiplex PCR; in TCRdb, only in-frame clones are kept and a portion is missing. Among roughly 8,000 clones listed, about 90% were seen once. V gave up 5 bases and J gave up 7 bases, with 14 bases separating them. This CDR3 spans 14 amino acids. The germline V gene encodes CDR1 SEHNR and CDR2 FQNEAQ (reference sequence). This TCR was sampled from a human donor in good health. Input material: PBMCs. The chain has TRBV7-9 and TRBJ2-2, with D perhaps matching TRBD1 (6 bases). CDR3: CASSPGQGIGELFF. As DNA, the CDR3 is TGTGCCAGCAGCCCAGGGCAGGGGATCGGGGAGCTGTTTTTT.